This T cell receptor (beta chain) was found in a study of control samples from healthy donors and cancer patients. Unmatched junction bases numbered 2, after V lost 4 bases and J lost 5 bases. This CDR3 has 15 residues. CDR1 MNHEY and CDR2 SVGAGI come from the germline V gene. Generated by immunoSEQ multiplex PCR, the TCRdb table keeps only in-frame clones and is missing some. The table records 160,000 or so clones, over 90% of them present only once. This chain uses TRBV6-5 with TRBJ2-6, with 10 bases matching TRBD2. This TCR was sampled from a man aged 45-60 years in good health. Specimen: blood. The CDR3 loop is CASSLAGGWANVLTF. The CDR3 DNA follows: TGTGCCAGCAGTTTAGCGGGGGGTTGGGCCAACGTCCTGACTTTC.